This T cell receptor beta chain derives from a study of regulatory T cells in long-lasting Graves disease. Notes on the study in general: Peripheral blood was the sole material, not thyroid tissue.

This clonotype was counted at least ten times. What it recognizes is unknown. Time point denoted: newly diagnosed GD, antithyroid drugs for less than 3 months. RNA extracted from PBMCs served as the sequencing template. Diagnosing Graves' disease relied on the American Thyroid Association guidelines. Arm-PCR with iRepertoire HTBI primers amplified the CDR3 regions for these TCR beta libraries. TCRdb reanalysed the multiplex PCR reads using MiXCR and keeps one entry per CDR3 protein. The sample includes approximately 400,000 distinct CDR3 sequences, about 11% of them seen just once. The V end lost 2 bases, the J end lost 4 bases, and 11 bases lay between the germline ends. The CDR3 has 15 residues. Per the germline V gene, CDR1 is KGHSH and CDR2 is LQKENI. This same sample was also part of a study on T cells in Graves' hyperthyroidism and ophthalmopathy.

The clonotype originates from a woman between 18 and 29 years old with Graves disease. Sequencing used peripheral blood mononuclear cells (PBMCs), obtained at new diagnosis, from a patient treated with antithyroid drugs. The chain has TRBV18 and TRBJ1-4, with a tentative D call TRBD1 (6 bases). Written as DNA, the CDR3 is TGTGCCAGCTCACCAACGGGACAATTTAATGAAAAACTGTTTTTT. This translates into CASSPTGQFNEKLFF.